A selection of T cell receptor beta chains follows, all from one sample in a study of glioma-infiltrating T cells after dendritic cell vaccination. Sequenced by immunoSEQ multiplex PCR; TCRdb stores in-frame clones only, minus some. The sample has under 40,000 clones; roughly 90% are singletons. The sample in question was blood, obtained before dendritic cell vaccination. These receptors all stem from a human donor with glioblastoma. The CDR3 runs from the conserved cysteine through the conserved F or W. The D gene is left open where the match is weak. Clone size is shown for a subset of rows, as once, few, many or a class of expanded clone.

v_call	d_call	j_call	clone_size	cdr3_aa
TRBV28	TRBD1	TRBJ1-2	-	CASAWTGDYGYTF
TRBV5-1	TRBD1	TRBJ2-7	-	CASSLGPRGRQYEQYF
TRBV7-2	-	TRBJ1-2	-	CASSLVRQGRGYTF
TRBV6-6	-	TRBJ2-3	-	CASSLGSGTDTQYF
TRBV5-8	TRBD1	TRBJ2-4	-	CASSSGQAVLAKNIQYF
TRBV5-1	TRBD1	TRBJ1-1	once	CASRRTGTANTEAFF
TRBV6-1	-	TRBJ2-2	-	CASTENRGLGGELFF
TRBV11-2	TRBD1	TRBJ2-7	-	CASSPNPGQGNEQYF
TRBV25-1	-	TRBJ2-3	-	CASSESLAGSTDTQYF
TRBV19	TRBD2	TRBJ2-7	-	CASSNLRGGAGEQYF
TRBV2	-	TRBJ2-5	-	CASKTDFQETQYF
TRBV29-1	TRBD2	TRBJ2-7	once	CSAGMVSGGRGEQYF
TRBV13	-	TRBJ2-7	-	CASSINRDEQYF
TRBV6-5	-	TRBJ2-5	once	CASQNTDQETQYF
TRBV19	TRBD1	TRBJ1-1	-	CASGQGSNTEAFF
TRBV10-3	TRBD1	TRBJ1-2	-	CAISNGQGAHTF
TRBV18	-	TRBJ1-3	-	CASSPVMTGGISGNTIYF
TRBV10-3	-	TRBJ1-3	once	CAISDLGRKDSGNTIYF
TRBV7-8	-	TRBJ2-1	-	CASSQGMLSNEQFF
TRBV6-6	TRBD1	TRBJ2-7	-	CASSYGQETYEQYF
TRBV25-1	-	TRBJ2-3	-	CASSEYSLTDTQYF
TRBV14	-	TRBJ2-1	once	CASSQAKGAYNEQFF
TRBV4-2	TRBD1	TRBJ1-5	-	CASSQDWDSFQPQHF
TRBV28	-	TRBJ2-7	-	CASSLGGRAYEQYF
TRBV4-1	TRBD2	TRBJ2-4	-	CASSQERRGTKNIQYF
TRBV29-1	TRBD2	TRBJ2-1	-	CSVNGLAGDNEQFF
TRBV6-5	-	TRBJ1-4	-	CASSHDRLKEKLFF
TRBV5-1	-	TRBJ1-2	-	CASSQGGRAYGYTF
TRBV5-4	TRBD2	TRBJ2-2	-	CASSPSGLAKTGELFF